This is a list of T cell receptor beta chains from one sample in a study of blood T cell repertoires in COVID-19. Profiled with immunoSEQ multiplex PCR; TCRdb holds only in-frame clones, not every one. Among about 94,000 clones listed, 80% were seen once. Sequencing was carried out using peripheral blood. The receptors come from a human donor in a cohort sampled during active COVID-19. Both conserved end residues are part of each CDR3. The D gene is left open where the match is weak. Rows may omit the clone size; those that give it use once, few, many or a size class.

J	V	size	D	DNA	CDR3
TRBJ2-1	TRBV18	few	NA	TGTGCCAGCTCACCACAGCGTTCCTACAATGAGCAGTTCTTC	CASSPQRSYNEQFF
TRBJ1-5	TRBV2	NA	NA	TGTGCCAGCAGTCCCGGGAGGGGGAATCAGCCCCAGCATTTT	CASSPGRGNQPQHF
TRBJ2-1	TRBV21-1	once	NA	TGTGCCACCCTTCGGGCGCGGGAGTGGTTATACAATGAGCAGTTCTTC	CATLRAREWLYNEQFF
TRBJ2-1	TRBV2	NA	TRBD1	TGTGCCAGCACCTTGAATAGGGACAGTTACAATGAGCAGTTCTTC	CASTLNRDSYNEQFF
TRBJ2-7	TRBV30	NA	TRBD2	TGTGCCTGGAGCCCCTCTAGCGGGAGGTTGGGCGAGCAGTACTTC	CAWSPSSGRLGEQYF
TRBJ2-3	TRBV10-1	once	TRBD2	TGCGCCAGCAGTGAGTCCGCTGGACTAGCGGGGGTCACAGATACGCAGTATTTT	CASSESAGLAGVTDTQYF
TRBJ2-4	TRBV2	NA	TRBD2	TGTGCCAGCAGTCCTAGCGGGCTAGCCAAAAACATTCAGTACTTC	CASSPSGLAKNIQYF
TRBJ1-6	TRBV27	NA	TRBD1	TGTGCCAGCAGTTCCTTACAGGGGCCGGTCGGGGGTTCACCCCTCCACTTT	CASSSLQGPVGGSPLHF
TRBJ1-3	TRBV7-2	NA	TRBD1	TGTGCCAGCAGCTCCAGACAGGGGGCTAGGCACACCATATATTTT	CASSSRQGARHTIYF
TRBJ1-5	TRBV28	NA	TRBD1	TGTGCCAGCAGTTTACCGGGACAGGGTGGTCAGCCCCAGCATTTT	CASSLPGQGGQPQHF
TRBJ1-6	TRBV7-9	few	NA	TGTGCCAGCGCAAGGGGTGGGGATTCACCCCTCCACTTT	CASARGGDSPLHF
TRBJ2-7	TRBV20-1	NA	NA	TGCAGTGCTAGTAGTCCCCTAGTACACGAGCAGTACTTC	CSASSPLVHEQYF
TRBJ2-1	TRBV6-5	NA	NA	TGTGCCAGCTTACAGAACTACAATGAGCAGTTCTTC	CASLQNYNEQFF
TRBJ2-3	TRBV15	NA	TRBD2	TGTGCCACCAGCAGAGCTAGCGGGAGATATAGGAATACGCAGTATTTT	CATSRASGRYRNTQYF